A selection of T cell receptor beta chains follows, all from one sample in a study of blood T cell repertoires in COVID-19. Assay: immunoSEQ multiplex PCR; the TCRdb copy retains only in-frame clones and omits some. The data show 130,000 to 150,000 clones, 85% to 90% seen once. Sequenced sample: peripheral blood. The receptors stem from a human donor in a cohort sampled during active COVID-19. CDR3s include the opening cysteine and the closing phenylalanine or tryptophan.

J gene,V gene,CDR3 length,CDR3 protein
TRBJ2-1,TRBV14,15,CASSHFSGGHNEQFF
TRBJ2-3,TRBV4-2,17,CASSQDRRGAGTDTQYF
TRBJ2-7,TRBV27,16,CASSPLLRGSRYEQYF
TRBJ1-1,TRBV18,15,CASSQAGTGSPEAFF
TRBJ2-1,TRBV27,14,CASSLGHAFDEQFF
TRBJ2-5,TRBV30,14,CAWSGETGKETQYF
TRBJ2-6,TRBV6-4,15,CASSEQGSGANVLTF
TRBJ2-1,TRBV4-1,17,CASSHGLSSGRYNEQFF
TRBJ2-1,TRBV11-1,16,CASSPTAGQGVNEQFF
TRBJ2-3,TRBV7-2,13,CASSLGSGDTQYF
TRBJ1-1,TRBV9,15,CASSPRGRGKTEAFF
TRBJ2-3,TRBV30,13,CAWSLVHTDTQYF
TRBJ1-2,TRBV28,15,CASSLGTGVTIGYTF
TRBJ2-5,TRBV3-1/TRBV3-2,14,CASSPQGWEETQYF
TRBJ1-4,TRBV6-1,15,CASSEGGTPNEKLFF
TRBJ2-3,TRBV27,15,CASSLLSAGGHTQYF
TRBJ1-5,TRBV5-6,16,CASSLEGQGGNQPQHF
TRBJ1-2,TRBV5-1,13,CASSLGTGYGYTF
TRBJ1-6,TRBV28,15,CASTLYSAYNSPLHF
TRBJ1-5,TRBV7-6,15,CASSLGGPGLQPQHF
TRBJ2-1,TRBV29-1,15,CSVPTRGSSYNEQFF
TRBJ1-5,TRBV7-2,13,CASSFDRGWPQHF
TRBJ2-7,TRBV27,11,CASSFGYEQYF
TRBJ1-4,TRBV28,17,CASSPTGKGLTNEKLFF
TRBJ1-5,TRBV12-3/TRBV12-4,13,CASDRGPHQPQHF
TRBJ1-2,TRBV5-6,13,CASSFPVDYGYTF
TRBJ2-2,TRBV2,16,CASKRQPETNTGELFF
TRBJ1-4,TRBV14,15,CASSIRQGTNEKLFF
TRBJ1-2,TRBV7-9,14,CASSLMADSYGYTF
TRBJ1-2,TRBV4-3,14,CASSQAHRDSGYTF
TRBJ2-5,TRBV6-5,12,CASTRTGETQYF
TRBJ2-1,TRBV24-1,17,CATSDFFGDNTGNEQFF
TRBJ2-1,TRBV5-5,15,CASSLDGTASGGQFF
TRBJ2-7,TRBV18,16,CASSPQGDRGSYEQYF
TRBJ2-5,TRBV5-1,14,CASSLSSGQETQYF
TRBJ2-3,TRBV6-2/TRBV6-3,18,CASSYALLAGGSGDTQYF
TRBJ1-3,TRBV5-5,16,CASSWGRPSPGNTIYF
TRBJ2-7,TRBV28,14,CASRRQGGRYEQYF
TRBJ2-2,TRBV7-9,16,CASSPYDRAGTGELFF
TRBJ1-6,TRBV7-2,15,CASSSGTGGVSPLHF
TRBJ2-1,TRBV4-1,15,CASTGSAGGLNEQFF
TRBJ2-5,TRBV13,15,CASSLGATTQETQYF
TRBJ2-6,TRBV6-6,15,CASKNTGAGANVLTF
TRBJ1-2,TRBV10-3,14,CAISGPVSYYGYTF
TRBJ2-5,TRBV5-1,17,CASSLRRGISTQETQYF
TRBJ1-1,TRBV30,15,CAWSGRTVLNTEAFF
TRBJ2-7,TRBV6-1,15,CASSEQTSRSYEQYF
TRBJ2-7,TRBV6-2/TRBV6-3,12,CASSYPPREQYF
TRBJ2-2,TRBV2,13,CASSAAGRGELFF
TRBJ1-1,TRBV11-2,18,CASSLAGRNPAGNTEAFF
TRBJ2-1,TRBV19,15,CASSIGLADYNEQFF
TRBJ1-6,TRBV6-2/TRBV6-3,16,CASSNLRTPENSPLHF
TRBJ1-1,TRBV24-1,13,CATTGHKGTEAFF
TRBJ1-1,TRBV28,13,CASSPNTGTEAFF
TRBJ1-5,TRBV6-1,17,CASSESGGVVSNQPQHF
TRBJ1-3,TRBV10-3,15,CAISPTGGSGNTIYF
TRBJ2-3,TRBV27,14,CASSYRDSTDTQYF
TRBJ2-7,TRBV4-1,14,CASTPRADSYEQYF
TRBJ2-7,TRBV18,14,CASSDLAVNYEQYF
TRBJ1-5,TRBV7-2,14,CASSLGGRNQPQHF